The 9 T cell receptor beta chains listed next were all sequenced from one sample in a study of cytomegalovirus exposure and HLA in healthy donors. PCR employed 60 Vbeta and 13 Jbeta primers. The table came from immunoSEQ multiplex PCR; TCRdb's copy has only in-frame clones and leaves some out. The sample lists approximately 150,000 clones, about three fifths seen once, with about 2.9% in the top ten. Sequencing used PBMCs. The source is a woman in her twenties or thirties in good health and CMV-seropositive.

The chain's CDR3 is CAWSVPRAGGRGYTF. The DNA of the CDR3 is TGTGCCTGGAGTGTACCCCGGGCAGGGGGCCGGGGCTACACCTTC. The genes are TRBV30 and TRBJ1-2; 8 bases map to TRBD1. The CDR3 has 15 amino acids. V trimming: 0 bases; J trimming: 8 bases; junction bases outside the gene matches: 11. Germline V gives CDR1 GTSNPN, CDR2 SVGIG (reference sequence).

At least ten counts were recorded for this clone. The J gene is TRBJ2-1, the V gene TRBV13; 7 bases are a match to TRBD2. CDR3 length: 15 residues. Looked up from germline, CDR1 is PRHDT and CDR2 is FYEKMQ (reference sequence). Trimming took 3 bases from V and 7 from J; bases not matched to a gene: 9. The CDR3 here is CASSFRGGENNEQFF. The CDR3 nucleotides are TGTGCCAGCAGCTTTCGTGGGGGGGAGAATAATGAGCAGTTCTTC.

The chain has TRBV7-6 and TRBJ1-5, with D tentatively TRBD1 (6 bases). V lost 6 bases, J lost 6 bases, and 15 bases lay in between. In germline, CDR1 is SGHVS, CDR2 FNYEAQ. The CDR3 contains 14 residues. In nucleotides, the CDR3 is TGTGCCAGCAGACGCGGGGGCGCGGGTCAGCCCCAGCATTTT. Translated, it gives CASRRGGAGQPQHF. Supplemented by reference TRBV7-6 and TRBJ1-5, the full variable domain reads GAGVSQSPRYKVTKRGQDVALRCDPISGHVSLYWYRQALGQGPEFLTYFNYEAQQDKSGLPNDRFSAERPEGSISTLTIQRTEQRDSAMYRCASRRGGAGQPQHFGDGTRLSIL.

Comment on this clone: At one of its ends the junction is not consistent with the germline gene, which may arise from a read error. The chain combines TRBV9 with TRBJ2-7; 8 bases line up with TRBD1. The CDR3 loop spans 11 amino acids. In germline, CDR1 is SGDLS, CDR2 YYNGEE. The CDR3 DNA reads as TGTGCCAGCAGCGGGACAGGGAGTGTCGACTTC. As protein: CASSGTGSVDF. Supplemented by reference TRBV9 and TRBJ2-7, the full variable domain reads DSGVTQTPKHLITATGQRVTLRCSPRSGDLSVYWYQQSLDQGLQFLIQYYNGEERAKGNILERFSAQQFPDLHSELNLSSLELGDSALYFCASSGTGSVDFGPGTRLTVT.

The chain combines TRBV5-4 with TRBJ1-2; D is unresolved. Germline V lookup: CDR1 SGHNT, CDR2 YYREEE (reference sequence). The germline V and J ends were trimmed by 0 bases and 1 base, with 7 bases remaining between them. The CDR3 has 14 amino acids. The CDR3 loop reads CASSLAGFNYGYTF. Here the CDR3 DNA reads TGTGCCAGCAGCTTGGCGGGTTTTAACTATGGCTACACCTTC.

The chain combines TRBV5-4 with TRBJ1-2; TRBD1 matches 11 bases. Per germline, CDR1 SGHNT and CDR2 YYREEE (reference sequence). The junction had 4 bases not matched to a gene; V was cut back by 0 bases and J by 3 bases. There are 16 residues in the CDR3. The CDR3 region has the DNA TGTGCCAGCAGCTTGGGGACAGGGGGCTTTGACTATGGCTACACCTTC. Residues: CASSLGTGGFDYGYTF.

The rearrangement uses TRBV18 and TRBJ2-7; no reliable D call. The germline CDR1 and CDR2 sequences are KGHSH and LQKENI. Trimming pared 5 bases from V and 2 bases from J, leaving 13 bases between. The CDR3 is 14 amino acids. The CDR3 sequence is CASSAWAQTYEQYF. The CDR3 bases are TGTGCCAGCTCAGCGTGGGCACAAACCTACGAGCAGTACTTC.

This clone turned up a few times. V gene TRBV20-1 combines with J gene TRBJ2-7, with TRBD1 as a possible D gene (6 bases). Trimming stripped 2 bases from V and 7 bases from J, with 9 bases between. This CDR3 region has 11 residues. CDR1 DFQATT and CDR2 SNEGSKA come from the germline V gene (reference sequence). The CDR3, as DNA: TGCAGTGCTAGAAGCAGGGGTGAGCAGTACTTC. This sequence encodes CSARSRGEQYF.

The rearrangement links TRBV15 to TRBJ1-2; 8 nucleotides line up with TRBD1. Trimming at V came to 4 bases and at J to 5 bases, leaving 9 bases not matched to a gene. Looked up from germline, CDR1 is LNHNV and CDR2 is YYDKDF (reference sequence). This CDR3 is 15 amino acids long. The CDR3 nucleotides read TGTGCCACCAGCAACACCTGGACAGGGTCGTATGGCTACACCTTC. This encodes CATSNTWTGSYGYTF.